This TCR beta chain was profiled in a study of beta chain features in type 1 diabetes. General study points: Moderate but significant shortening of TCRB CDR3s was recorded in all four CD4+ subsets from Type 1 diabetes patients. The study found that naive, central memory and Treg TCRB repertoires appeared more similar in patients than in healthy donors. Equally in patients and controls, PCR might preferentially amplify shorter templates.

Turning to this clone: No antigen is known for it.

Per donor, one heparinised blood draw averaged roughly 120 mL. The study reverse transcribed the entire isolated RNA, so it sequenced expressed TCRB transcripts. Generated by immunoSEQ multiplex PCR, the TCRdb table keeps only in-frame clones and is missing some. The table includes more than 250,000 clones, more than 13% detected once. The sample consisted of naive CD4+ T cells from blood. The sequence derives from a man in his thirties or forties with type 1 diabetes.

CDR3: CSVGGAAYGYTF. The CDR3 nucleotides are TGCAGCGTTGGCGGGGCAGCCTATGGCTACACCTTC. The chain combines TRBV29-1 with TRBJ1-2; possible D gene TRBD1, 5 bases. Looked up from germline, CDR1 is SQVTM and CDR2 is ANQGSEA. The CDR3 is 12 residues long. V lost 4 bases and J 4 bases, leaving 10 bases between the germline ends.